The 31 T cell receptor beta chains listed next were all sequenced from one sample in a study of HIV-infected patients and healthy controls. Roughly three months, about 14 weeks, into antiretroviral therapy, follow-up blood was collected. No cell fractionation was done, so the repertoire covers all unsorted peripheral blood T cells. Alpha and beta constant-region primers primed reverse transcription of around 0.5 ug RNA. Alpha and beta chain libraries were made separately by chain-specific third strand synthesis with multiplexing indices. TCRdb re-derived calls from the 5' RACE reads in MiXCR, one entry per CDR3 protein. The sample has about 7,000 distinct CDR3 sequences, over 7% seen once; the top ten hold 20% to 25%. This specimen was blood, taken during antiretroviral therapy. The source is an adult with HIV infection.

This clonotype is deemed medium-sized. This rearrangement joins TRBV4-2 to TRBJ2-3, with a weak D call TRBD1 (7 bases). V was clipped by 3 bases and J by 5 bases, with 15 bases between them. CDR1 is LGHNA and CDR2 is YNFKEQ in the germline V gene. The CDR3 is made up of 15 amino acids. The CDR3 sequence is CASSQEQGRGDTQYF. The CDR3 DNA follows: TGTGCCAGCAGCCAGGAACAGGGGCGGGGAGATACGCAGTATTTT.

In DNA form, the CDR3 reads TGTGCCTGGAGCCCGCCCGACGGGTACTCTGGAAACACCATATATTTT. This codes for CAWSPPDGYSGNTIYF. The chain links TRBV30 to TRBJ1-3; D gene unclear. V lost 3 bases, J lost 0 bases, and 15 bases lay in between. CDR3 length equals 16 residues. CDR1 is GTSNPN, CDR2 SVGIG, per germline (reference sequence).

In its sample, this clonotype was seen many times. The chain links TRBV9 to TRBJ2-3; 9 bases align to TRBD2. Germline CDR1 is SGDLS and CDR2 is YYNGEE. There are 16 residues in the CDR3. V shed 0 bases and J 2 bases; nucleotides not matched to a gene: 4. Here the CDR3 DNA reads TGTGCCAGCAGCGTAGATCTAGCGGGGCCCACAGATACGCAGTATTTT. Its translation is CASSVDLAGPTDTQYF. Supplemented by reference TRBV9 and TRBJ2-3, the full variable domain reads DSGVTQTPKHLITATGQRVTLRCSPRSGDLSVYWYQQSLDQGLQFLIQYYNGEERAKGNILERFSAQQFPDLHSELNLSSLELGDSALYFCASSVDLAGPTDTQYFGPGTRLTVL.

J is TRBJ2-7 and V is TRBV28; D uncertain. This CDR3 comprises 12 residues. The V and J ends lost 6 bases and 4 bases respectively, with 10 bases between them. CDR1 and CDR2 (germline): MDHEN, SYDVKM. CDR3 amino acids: CASRLAGYEQYF. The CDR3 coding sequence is TGTGCCAGCAGGCTCGCCGGGTACGAGCAGTACTTC.

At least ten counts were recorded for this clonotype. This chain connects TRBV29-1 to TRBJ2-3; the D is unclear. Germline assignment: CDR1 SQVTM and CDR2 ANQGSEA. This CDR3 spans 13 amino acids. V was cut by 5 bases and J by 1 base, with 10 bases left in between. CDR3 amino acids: CSVRLDRTDTQYF. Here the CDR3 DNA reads TGCAGCGTTAGGTTGGACCGCACAGATACGCAGTATTTT.

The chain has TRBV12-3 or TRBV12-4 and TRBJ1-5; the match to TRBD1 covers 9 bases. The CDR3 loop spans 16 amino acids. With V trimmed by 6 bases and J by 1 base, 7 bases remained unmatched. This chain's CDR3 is CASRSGTGISNQPQHF. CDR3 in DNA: TGTGCCAGCAGATCCGGGACAGGGATCAGCAATCAGCCCCAGCATTTT.

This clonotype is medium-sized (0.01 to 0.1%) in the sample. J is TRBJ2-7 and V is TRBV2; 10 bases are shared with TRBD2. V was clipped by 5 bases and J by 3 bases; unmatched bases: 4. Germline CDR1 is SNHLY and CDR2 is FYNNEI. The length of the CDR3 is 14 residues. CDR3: CASSLTSGRYEQYF. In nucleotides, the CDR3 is TGTGCCAGCAGTTTGACTAGCGGGCGCTACGAGCAGTACTTC.

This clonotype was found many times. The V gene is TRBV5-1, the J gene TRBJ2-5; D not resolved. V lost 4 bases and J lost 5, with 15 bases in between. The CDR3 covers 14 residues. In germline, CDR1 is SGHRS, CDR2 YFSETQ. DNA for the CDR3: TGCGCCAGCAGCGGGGAAGGTACGCGTGAGACCCAGTACTTC. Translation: CASSGEGTRETQYF. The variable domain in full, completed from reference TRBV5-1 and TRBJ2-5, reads KAGVTQTPRYLIKTRGQQVTLSCSPISGHRSVSWYQQTPGQGLQFLFEYFSETQRNKGNFPGRFSGRQFSNSRSEMNVSTLELGDSALYLCASSGEGTRETQYFGPGTRLLVL.

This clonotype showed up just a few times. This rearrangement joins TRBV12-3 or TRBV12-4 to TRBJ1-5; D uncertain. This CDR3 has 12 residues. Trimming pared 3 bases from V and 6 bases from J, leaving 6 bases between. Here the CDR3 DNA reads TGTGCCAGCAGTTTGGTACCTCAGCCCCAGCATTTT. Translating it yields CASSLVPQPQHF.

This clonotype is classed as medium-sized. CDR3 DNA sequence: TGCAGTGCTCCTAGACTAGCGGGAGGGCGTCCAGGGACCCAGTACTTC. As protein: CSAPRLAGGRPGTQYF. The V and J genes are TRBV20-1 and TRBJ2-5, with 14 positions matching TRBD2. Trimming took 5 bases from V and 7 from J; bases not matched to a gene: 12. This CDR3 comprises 16 residues. Germline lookup yields CDR1 DFQATT and CDR2 SNEGSKA (reference sequence).

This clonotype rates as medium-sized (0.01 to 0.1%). In nucleotides, the CDR3 is TGTGCCAGCAGACGCGTTGAAGGGACAGTTGATAGCAATCAGCCCCAGCATTTT. It is translated as CASRRVEGTVDSNQPQHF. The chain employs TRBV6-2 or TRBV6-3 and TRBJ1-5, with 7 bases identical to TRBD1. V trimming: 6 bases; J trimming: 0 bases; junction bases outside the gene matches: 14. This CDR3 has 18 residues. Per germline, CDR1 MNHEY and CDR2 SVGEGT.

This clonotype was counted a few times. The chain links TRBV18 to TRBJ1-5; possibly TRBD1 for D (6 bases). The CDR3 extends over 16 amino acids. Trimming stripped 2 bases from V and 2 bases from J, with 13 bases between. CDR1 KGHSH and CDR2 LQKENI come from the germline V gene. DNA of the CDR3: TGTGCCAGCTCACCAACCGGGGGCGATGGCAATCAGCCCCAGCATTTT. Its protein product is CASSPTGGDGNQPQHF.

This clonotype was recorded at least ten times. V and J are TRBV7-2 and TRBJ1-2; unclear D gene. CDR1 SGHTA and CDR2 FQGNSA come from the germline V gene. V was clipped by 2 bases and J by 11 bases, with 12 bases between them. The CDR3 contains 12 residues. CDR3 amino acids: CASSLPASTYTF. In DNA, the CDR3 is TGTGCCAGCAGCTTACCGGCCTCTACATACACCTTC.

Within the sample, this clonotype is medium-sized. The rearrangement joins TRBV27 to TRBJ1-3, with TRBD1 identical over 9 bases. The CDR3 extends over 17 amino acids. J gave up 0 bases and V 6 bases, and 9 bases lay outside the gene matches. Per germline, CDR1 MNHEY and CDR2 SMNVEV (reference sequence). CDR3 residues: CASSLGGQGNSGNTIYF. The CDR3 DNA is TGTGCCAGCAGCCTCGGCGGACAGGGGAACTCTGGAAACACCATATATTTT.

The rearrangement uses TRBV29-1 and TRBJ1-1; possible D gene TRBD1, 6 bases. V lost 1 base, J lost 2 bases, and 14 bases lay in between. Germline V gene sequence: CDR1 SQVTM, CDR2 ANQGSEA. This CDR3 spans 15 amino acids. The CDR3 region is CSVEGSGTINTEAFF. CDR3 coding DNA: TGCAGCGTTGAAGGTTCCGGGACAATTAACACTGAAGCTTTCTTT.

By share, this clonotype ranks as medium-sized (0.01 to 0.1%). The CDR3 region is CATSAADRVNEQFF. CDR3 in DNA: TGTGCCACCAGTGCCGCGGACCGTGTCAATGAGCAGTTCTTC. The chain has TRBV24-1 and TRBJ2-1; no reliable D call. This CDR3 has 14 amino acids. Trimming left V 5 bases short and J 6 bases short, with 13 bases between. The germline V gene has CDR1 KGHDR and CDR2 SFDVKD.

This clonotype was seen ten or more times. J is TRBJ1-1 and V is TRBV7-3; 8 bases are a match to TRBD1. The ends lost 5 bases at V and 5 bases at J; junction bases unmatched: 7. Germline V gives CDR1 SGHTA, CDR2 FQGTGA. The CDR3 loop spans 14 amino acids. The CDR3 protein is CASSRGQGETEAFF. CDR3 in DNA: TGTGCCAGCAGCAGAGGACAGGGTGAGACTGAAGCTTTCTTT.

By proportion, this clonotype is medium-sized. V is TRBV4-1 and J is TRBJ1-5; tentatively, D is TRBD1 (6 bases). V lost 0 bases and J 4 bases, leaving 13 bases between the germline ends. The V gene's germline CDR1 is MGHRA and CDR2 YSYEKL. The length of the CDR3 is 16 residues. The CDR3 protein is CASSQEVQGRNQPQHF. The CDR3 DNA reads TGCGCCAGCAGCCAAGAGGTTCAGGGGAGAAATCAGCCCCAGCATTTT.

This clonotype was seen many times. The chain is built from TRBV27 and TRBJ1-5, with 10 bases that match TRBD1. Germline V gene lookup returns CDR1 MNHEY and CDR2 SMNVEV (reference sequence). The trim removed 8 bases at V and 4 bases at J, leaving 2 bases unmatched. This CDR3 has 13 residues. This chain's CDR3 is CASGDRGNQPQHF. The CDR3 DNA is TGTGCCAGCGGGGACAGGGGAAATCAGCCCCAGCATTTT.

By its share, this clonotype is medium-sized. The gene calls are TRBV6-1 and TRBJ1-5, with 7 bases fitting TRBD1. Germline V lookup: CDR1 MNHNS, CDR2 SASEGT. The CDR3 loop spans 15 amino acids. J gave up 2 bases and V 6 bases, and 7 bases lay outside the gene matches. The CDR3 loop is CASRAHRGGNQPQHF. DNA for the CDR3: TGTGCCAGCAGAGCCCACAGGGGTGGCAATCAGCCCCAGCATTTT.

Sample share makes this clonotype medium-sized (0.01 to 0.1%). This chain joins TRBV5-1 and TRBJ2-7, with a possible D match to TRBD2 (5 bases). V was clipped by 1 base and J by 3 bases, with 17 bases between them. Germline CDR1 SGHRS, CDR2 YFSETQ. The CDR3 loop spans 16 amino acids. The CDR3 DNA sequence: TGCGCCAGCAGCTTGTACCGGGAACGCCCTAACTACGAGCAGTACTTC. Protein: CASSLYRERPNYEQYF.

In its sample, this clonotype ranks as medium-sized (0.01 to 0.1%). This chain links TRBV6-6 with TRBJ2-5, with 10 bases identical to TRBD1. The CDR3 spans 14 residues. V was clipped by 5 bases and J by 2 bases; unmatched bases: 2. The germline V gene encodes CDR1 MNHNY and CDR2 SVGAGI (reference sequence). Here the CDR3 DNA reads TGTGCCAGCAGTCGGACAGGGGGACAAGAGACCCAGTACTTC. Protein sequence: CASSRTGGQETQYF.

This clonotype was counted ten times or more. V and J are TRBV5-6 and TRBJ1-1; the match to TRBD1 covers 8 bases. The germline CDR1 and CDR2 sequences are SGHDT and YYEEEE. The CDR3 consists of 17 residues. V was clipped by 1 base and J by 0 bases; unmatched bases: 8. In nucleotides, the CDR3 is TGTGCCAGCAGCTTGTGGGGACAGGTCTACATGAACACTGAAGCTTTCTTT. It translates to CASSLWGQVYMNTEAFF.

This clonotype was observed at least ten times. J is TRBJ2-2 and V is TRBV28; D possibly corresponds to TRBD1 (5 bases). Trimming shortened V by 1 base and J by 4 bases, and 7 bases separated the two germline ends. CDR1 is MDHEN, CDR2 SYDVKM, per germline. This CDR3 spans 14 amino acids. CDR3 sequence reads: CASSLSQGTGELFF. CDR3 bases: TGTGCCAGCAGTTTATCGCAGGGCACCGGGGAGCTGTTTTTT.

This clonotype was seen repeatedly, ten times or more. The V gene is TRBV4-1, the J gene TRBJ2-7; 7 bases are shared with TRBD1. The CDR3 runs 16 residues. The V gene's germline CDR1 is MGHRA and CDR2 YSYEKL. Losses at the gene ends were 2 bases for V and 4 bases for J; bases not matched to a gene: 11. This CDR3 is CASSQQTGTDPYEQYF. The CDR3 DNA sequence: TGCGCCAGCAGCCAACAGACGGGGACAGACCCTTACGAGCAGTACTTC.

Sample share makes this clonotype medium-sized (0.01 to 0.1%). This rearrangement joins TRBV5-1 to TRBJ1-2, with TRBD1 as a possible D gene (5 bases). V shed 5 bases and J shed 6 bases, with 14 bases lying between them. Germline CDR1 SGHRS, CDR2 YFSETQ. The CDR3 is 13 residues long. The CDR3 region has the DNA TGCGCCAGCAGATTCGGGGCCCCGGATGGCTACACCTTC. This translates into CASRFGAPDGYTF.

In DNA form, the CDR3 reads TGCAGTGCTAGGAGGGCCACAGGGTTTGCCGGGGGCACTGAAGCTTTCTTT. Translating it yields CSARRATGFAGGTEAFF. The rearrangement joins TRBV20-1 to TRBJ1-1; D perhaps matches TRBD1 (6 bases). Trimming removed 3 bases at V and 4 bases at J, with 24 bases between. From germline, CDR1 is DFQATT and CDR2 SNEGSKA (reference sequence). The CDR3 sequence is 17 residues long.

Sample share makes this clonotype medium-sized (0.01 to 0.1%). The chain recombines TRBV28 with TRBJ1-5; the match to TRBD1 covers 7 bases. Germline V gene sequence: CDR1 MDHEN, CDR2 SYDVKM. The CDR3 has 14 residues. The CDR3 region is CATNGQVGNQPQHF. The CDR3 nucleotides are TGTGCTACAAACGGACAGGTCGGCAATCAGCCCCAGCATTTT.

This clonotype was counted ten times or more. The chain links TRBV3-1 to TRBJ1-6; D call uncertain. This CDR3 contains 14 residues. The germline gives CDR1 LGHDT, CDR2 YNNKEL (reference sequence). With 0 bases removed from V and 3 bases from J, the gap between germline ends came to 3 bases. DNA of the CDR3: TGTGCCAGCAGCCAAGATAACTATAATTCACCCCTCCACTTT. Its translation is CASSQDNYNSPLHF.

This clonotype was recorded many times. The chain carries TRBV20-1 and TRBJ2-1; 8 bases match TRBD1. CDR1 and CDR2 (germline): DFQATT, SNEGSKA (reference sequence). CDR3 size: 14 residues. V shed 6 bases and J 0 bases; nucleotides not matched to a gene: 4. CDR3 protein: CSATDRASYNEQFF. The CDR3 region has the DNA TGCAGTGCGACGGACAGGGCCTCCTACAATGAGCAGTTCTTC.

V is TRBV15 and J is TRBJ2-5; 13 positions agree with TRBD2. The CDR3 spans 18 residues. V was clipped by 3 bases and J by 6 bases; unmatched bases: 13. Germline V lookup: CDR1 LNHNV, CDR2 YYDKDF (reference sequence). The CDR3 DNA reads TGTGCCACCAGCAGGCCTAAAACCGGGACTAGCGGGGTGAAGACCCAGTACTTC. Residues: CATSRPKTGTSGVKTQYF.